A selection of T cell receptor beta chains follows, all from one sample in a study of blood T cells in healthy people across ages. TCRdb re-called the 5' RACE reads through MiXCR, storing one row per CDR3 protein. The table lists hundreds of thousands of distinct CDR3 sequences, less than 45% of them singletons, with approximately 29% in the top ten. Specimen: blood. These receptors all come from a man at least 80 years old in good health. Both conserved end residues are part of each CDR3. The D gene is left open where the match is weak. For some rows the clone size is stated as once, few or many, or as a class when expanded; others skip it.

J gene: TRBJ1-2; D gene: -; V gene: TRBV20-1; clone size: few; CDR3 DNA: TGCAGTGCTAATTTGGGGAGGGGAGGCTATGGCTACACCTTC; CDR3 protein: CSANLGRGGYGYTF
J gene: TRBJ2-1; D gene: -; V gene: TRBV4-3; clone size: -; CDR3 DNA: TGCGCCAGCAGCCAATCCCCGCCCGTTTACTCCTACAATGAGCAGTTCTTC; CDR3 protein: CASSQSPPVYSYNEQFF
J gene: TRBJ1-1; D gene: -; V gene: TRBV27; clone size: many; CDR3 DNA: TGTGCCAGCATTACGTGGGGCGGGGTACCTGAAGCTTTCTTT; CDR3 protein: CASITWGGVPEAFF
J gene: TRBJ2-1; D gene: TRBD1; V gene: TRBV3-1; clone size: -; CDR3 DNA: TGTGCCAGTGAACCGGGACAGGGGAGGAATGAGCAGTTCTTC; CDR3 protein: CASEPGQGRNEQFF
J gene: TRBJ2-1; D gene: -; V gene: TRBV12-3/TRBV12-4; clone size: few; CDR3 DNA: TGTGCCAGCAGTTTGGTGAACTTTTACAATGAGCAGTTCTTC; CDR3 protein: CASSLVNFYNEQFF
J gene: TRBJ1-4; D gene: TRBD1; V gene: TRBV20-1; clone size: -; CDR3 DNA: TGCAGTGCGTCCTCCGGGACAGACCTCAGGAAACTGTTTTTT; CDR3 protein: CSASSGTDLRKLFF
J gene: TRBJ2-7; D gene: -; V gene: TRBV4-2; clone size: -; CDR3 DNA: TGTGCCAGCAGCCAAGCGGGAACCTACGAGCAGTACTTC; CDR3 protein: CASSQAGTYEQYF
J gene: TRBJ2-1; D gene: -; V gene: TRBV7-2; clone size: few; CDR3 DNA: TGTGCCAGCAGCTCGAGGGTCGGACTCTACAATGAGCAGTTCTTC; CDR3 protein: CASSSRVGLYNEQFF
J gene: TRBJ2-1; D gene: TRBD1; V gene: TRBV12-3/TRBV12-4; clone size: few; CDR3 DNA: TGTGCCAGCAGTTCTGGACAGGGAGTAAATGAGCAGTTCTTC; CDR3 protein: CASSSGQGVNEQFF
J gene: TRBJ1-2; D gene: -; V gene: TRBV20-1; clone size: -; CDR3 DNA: TGCAGTGCTAGTCTACCGCGCAGCGAAGCTAACTATGGCTACACCTTC; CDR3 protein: CSASLPRSEANYGYTF
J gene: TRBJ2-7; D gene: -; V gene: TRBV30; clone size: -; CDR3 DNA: TGTGCCTGGAGTGGCGGTTACTCCTACAATGAGCAGTACTTC; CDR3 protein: CAWSGGYSYNEQYF
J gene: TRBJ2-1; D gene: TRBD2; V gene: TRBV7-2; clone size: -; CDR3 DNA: TGTGCCAGCAGCCTAGGGGCTAGCGGGCCTGACAATGAGCAGTTCTTC; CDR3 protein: CASSLGASGPDNEQFF
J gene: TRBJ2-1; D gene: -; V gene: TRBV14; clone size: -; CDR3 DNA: TGTGCCAGCAGCCGCTCCCTCCATGAGCAGTTCTTC; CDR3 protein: CASSRSLHEQFF
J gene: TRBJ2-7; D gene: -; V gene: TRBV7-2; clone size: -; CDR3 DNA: TGTGCCAGCAGCGATTCCCATTTTGACGAGCAGTACTTC; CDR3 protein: CASSDSHFDEQYF
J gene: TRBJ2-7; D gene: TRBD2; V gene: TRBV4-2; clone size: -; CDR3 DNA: TGTGCCAGCAGCCGACTACTAGCGGGAGATTCCTACGAGCAGTACTTC; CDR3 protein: CASSRLLAGDSYEQYF
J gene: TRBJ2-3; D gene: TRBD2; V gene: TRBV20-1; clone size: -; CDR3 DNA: TGCAGTGCTATACTAGCGGAACGCGGGGATACGCAGTATTTT; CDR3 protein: CSAILAERGDTQYF
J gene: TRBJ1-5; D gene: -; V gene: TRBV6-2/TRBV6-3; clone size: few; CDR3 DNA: TGTGCCAGCAGTTACTCGTTGGGGCGGAATCAGCCCCAGCATTTT; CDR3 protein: CASSYSLGRNQPQHF
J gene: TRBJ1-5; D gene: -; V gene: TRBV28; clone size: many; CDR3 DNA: TGTGCCAGCAGTCTACCGCAGGTAATAAATCAGCCCCAGCATTTT; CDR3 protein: CASSLPQVINQPQHF
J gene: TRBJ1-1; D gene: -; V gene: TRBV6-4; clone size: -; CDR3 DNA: TGTGCCAGCAGCGCTTGGGGAGGCACTGAAGCTTTCTTT; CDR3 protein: CASSAWGGTEAFF
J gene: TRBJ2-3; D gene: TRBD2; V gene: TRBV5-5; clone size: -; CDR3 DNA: TGTGCCAGCACGAGGTTCGTGACTAGCGGGAGCACAGATACGCAGTATTTT; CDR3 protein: CASTRFVTSGSTDTQYF
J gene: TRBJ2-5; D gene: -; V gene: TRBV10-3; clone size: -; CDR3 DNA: TGTGCCATCAGTGACCCTGAAGGGACCCAGTACTTC; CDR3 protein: CAISDPEGTQYF
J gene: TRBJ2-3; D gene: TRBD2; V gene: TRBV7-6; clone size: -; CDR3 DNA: TGTGCCAGCAGCCCCCGCGGTGGTGAAGCGGGGGCCCGCACAGATACGCAGTATTTT; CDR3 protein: CASSPRGGEAGARTDTQYF
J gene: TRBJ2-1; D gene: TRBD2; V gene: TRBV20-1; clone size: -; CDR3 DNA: TGCAGTGCTGGGCGGGGGAAACCTTACAATGAGCAGTTCTTC; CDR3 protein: CSAGRGKPYNEQFF
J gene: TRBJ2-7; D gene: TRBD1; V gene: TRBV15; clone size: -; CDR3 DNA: TGTGCCACCAGCACCTGGGGGACAGGGGTCGAGCAGTACTTC; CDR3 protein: CATSTWGTGVEQYF
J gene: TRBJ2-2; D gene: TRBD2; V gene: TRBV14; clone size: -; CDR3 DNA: TGTGCCAGCAGCCAAGACTTGGGCGGGGGACGGACCGGGGAGCTGTTTTTT; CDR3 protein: CASSQDLGGGRTGELFF
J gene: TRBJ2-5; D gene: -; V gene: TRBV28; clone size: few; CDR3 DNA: TGTGCCAGCAGAGAGGGATACCAAGAGACCCAGTACTTC; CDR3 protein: CASREGYQETQYF
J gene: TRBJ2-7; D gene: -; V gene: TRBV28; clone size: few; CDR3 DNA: TGTGCCAGCAGTCCCCCCAACCAGGGTGGCCGCTACGAGCAGTACTTC; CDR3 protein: CASSPPNQGGRYEQYF
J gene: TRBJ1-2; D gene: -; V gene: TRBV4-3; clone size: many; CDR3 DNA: TGCGCCAGCAGCCAAGACCTGGGGGGATTCTCAGGCCATGGCTACACCTTC; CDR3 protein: CASSQDLGGFSGHGYTF
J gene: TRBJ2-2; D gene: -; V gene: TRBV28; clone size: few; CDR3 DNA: TGTGCCAGCCTCCGCAGGGGGGCGGCCGGGGAGCTGTTTTTT; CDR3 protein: CASLRRGAAGELFF
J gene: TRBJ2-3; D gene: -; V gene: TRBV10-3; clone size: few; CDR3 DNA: TGTGCCATCAGTATAAGCGGGAGCACAGATACGCAGTATTTT; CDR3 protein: CAISISGSTDTQYF
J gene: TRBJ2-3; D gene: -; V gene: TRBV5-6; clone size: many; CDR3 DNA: TGTGCCAGCAGCTTGGGCCCTCCGAGTGAGTCAGATACGCAGTATTTT; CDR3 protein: CASSLGPPSESDTQYF
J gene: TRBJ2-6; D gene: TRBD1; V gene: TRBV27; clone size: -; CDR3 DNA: TGTGCCAGCAGTTCCCACAGGGGCATTACCTCCTCTGGGGCCAACGTCCTGACTTTC; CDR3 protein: CASSSHRGITSSGANVLTF
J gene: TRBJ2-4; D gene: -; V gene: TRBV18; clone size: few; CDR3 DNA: TGTGCCAGCTCACCGGACTCGAAAAACATTCAGTACTTC; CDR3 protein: CASSPDSKNIQYF
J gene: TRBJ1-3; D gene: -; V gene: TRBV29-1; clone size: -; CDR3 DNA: TGCAGCGTTGTCAGGGAAGGAAACACCATATATTTT; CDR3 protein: CSVVREGNTIYF
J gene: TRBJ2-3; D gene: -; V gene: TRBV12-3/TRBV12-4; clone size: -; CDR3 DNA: TGTGCCAACAGGTCCCGGACAGGGGGTGTAAGCGGGAGGGCAGATACGCAGTATTTT; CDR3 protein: CANRSRTGGVSGRADTQYF
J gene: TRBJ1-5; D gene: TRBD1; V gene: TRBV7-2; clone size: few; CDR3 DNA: TGTGCCAGCAGCTTAGCCGTTGCAGGGGGTCAGCCCCAGCATTTT; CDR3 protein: CASSLAVAGGQPQHF
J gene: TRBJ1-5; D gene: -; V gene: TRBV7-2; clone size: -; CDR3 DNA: TGTGCCAGCGGCCTCCAACAGGGACGTCAGCCCCAGCATTTT; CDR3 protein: CASGLQQGRQPQHF
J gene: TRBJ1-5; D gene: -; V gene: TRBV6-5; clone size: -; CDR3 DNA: TGTGCCAGCAGTCCCGACAGGACCTATCAGCCCCAGCATTTT; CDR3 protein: CASSPDRTYQPQHF
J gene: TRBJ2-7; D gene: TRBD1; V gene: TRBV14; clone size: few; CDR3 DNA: TGTGCCAGCAGCCAGAACCGTGGGACAGGGGGACCCTCCTACGAGCAGTACTTC; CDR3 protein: CASSQNRGTGGPSYEQYF
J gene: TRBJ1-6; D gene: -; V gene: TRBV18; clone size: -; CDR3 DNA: TGTGCCAGCTCACCGGGGGGCCAGGGGCTGAGTAATTCACCCCTCCACTTT; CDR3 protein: CASSPGGQGLSNSPLHF
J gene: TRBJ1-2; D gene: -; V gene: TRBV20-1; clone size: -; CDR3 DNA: TGCAGTGCTTACCAGGAGGGGAGCTATGGCTACACCTTC; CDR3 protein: CSAYQEGSYGYTF
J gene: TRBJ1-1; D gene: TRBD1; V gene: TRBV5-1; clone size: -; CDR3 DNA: TGCGCCAGCAGCTTGACAGGGGATGTGTCGGGTGAAGCTTTCTTT; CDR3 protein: CASSLTGDVSGEAFF
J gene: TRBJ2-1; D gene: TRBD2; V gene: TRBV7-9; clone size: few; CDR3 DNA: TGTGCCAGCAGCTTAATGACTAGCGGGATGTCCTACAATGAGCAGTTCTTC; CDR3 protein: CASSLMTSGMSYNEQFF
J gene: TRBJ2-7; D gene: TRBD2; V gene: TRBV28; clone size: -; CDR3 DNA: TGTGCCAGCACCGGGGGGTCCTACGAGCAGTACTTC; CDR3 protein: CASTGGSYEQYF
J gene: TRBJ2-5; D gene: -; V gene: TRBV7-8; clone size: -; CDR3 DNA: TGTGCCAGCAGCCCTCGACAGGTCCAGCAGGAGACCCAGTACTTC; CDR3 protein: CASSPRQVQQETQYF
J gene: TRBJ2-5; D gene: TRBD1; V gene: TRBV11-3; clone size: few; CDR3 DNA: TGTGCCAGCAGCTTCGGGACAGGTAGCCAAGAGACCCAGTACTTC; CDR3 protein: CASSFGTGSQETQYF